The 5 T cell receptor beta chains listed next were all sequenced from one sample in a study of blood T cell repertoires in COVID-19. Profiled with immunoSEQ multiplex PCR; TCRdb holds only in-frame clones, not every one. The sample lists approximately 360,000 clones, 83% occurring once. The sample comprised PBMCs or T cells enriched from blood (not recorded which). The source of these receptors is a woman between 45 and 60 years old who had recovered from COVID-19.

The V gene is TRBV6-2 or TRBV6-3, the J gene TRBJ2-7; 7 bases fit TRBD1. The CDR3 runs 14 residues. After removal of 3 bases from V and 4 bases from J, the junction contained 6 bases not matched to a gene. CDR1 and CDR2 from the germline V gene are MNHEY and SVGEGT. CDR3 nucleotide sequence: TGTGCCAGCAGTTATCCCGGGACAGTGTACGAGCAGTACTTC. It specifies CASSYPGTVYEQYF.

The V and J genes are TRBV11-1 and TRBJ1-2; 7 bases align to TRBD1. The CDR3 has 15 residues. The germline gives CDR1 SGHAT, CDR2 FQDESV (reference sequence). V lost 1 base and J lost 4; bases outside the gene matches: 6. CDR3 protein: CASSLGPGQSYGYTF. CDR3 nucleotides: TGTGCCAGCAGCTTAGGACCGGGACAGAGCTATGGCTACACCTTC. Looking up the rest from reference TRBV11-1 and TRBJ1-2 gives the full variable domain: EAEVAQSPRYKITEKSQAVAFWCDPISGHATLYWYRQILGQGPELLVQFQDESVVDDSQLPKDRFSAERLKGVDSTLKIQPAELGDSAMYLCASSLGPGQSYGYTFGSGTRLTVV.

CDR3 region: CASSAGGLRQGAETQYF. The CDR3 DNA is TGTGCCAGCAGCGCAGGCGGATTAAGACAGGGGGCCGAGACCCAGTACTTC. J is TRBJ2-5 and V is TRBV9, with 10 bases lining up with TRBD1. Trimming cost V 3 bases and J 5 bases; bases outside gene matches: 13. The CDR3 covers 17 residues. Germline V gene lookup returns CDR1 SGDLS and CDR2 YYNGEE.

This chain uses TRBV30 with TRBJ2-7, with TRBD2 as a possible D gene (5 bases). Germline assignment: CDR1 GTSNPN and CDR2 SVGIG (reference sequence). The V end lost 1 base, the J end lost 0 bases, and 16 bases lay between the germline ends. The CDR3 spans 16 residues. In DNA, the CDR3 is TGTGCCTGGAGTGAATCCCTGGACTTTCCCTCCTACGAGCAGTACTTC. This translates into CAWSESLDFPSYEQYF.

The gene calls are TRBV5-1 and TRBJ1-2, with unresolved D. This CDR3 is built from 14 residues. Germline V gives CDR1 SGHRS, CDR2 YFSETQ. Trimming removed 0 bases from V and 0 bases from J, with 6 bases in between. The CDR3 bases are TGCGCCAGCAGCTTGGGGGAGACTAACTATGGCTACACCTTC. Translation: CASSLGETNYGYTF.